These 28 T cell receptor beta chains came from one sample sequenced in a study of T cell repertoires in cytomegalovirus infection (dated by TCRdb to the late 2010s). Sequenced using an Illumina HiSeq 1500. TCRdb passed the public sequencing reads through fastp at Q25 and MiXCR, retaining productive beta sequences. One record per CDR3 amino acid sequence lists the most common genes and DNA. The sample table shows around 320,000 distinct CDR3 sequences, and more than 8% are seen once. The ten top clones hold 3.5% to 4.5% of the sample. The sample consisted of PBMCs. Every receptor here comes from a human donor in good health (CMV status not recorded). Some clones in this sample may be carry-over from other donors' samples.

The chain uses TRBV27 and TRBJ1-5; D is undetermined. CDR1 MNHEY and CDR2 SMNVEV come from the germline V gene (reference sequence). This CDR3 region has 15 residues. The V end lost 5 bases, the J end lost 0 bases, and 11 bases lay between the germline ends. As DNA, the CDR3 is TGTGCCAGCAGTCCAGACACTTATAGCAATCAGCCCCAGCATTTT. Its protein is CASSPDTYSNQPQHF.

This clonotype has only a few counts. J is TRBJ2-5 and V is TRBV6-1; 8 nucleotides agree with TRBD2. V dropped 5 bases and J dropped 0; count of bases not matched to a gene: 8. The CDR3 spans 16 residues. Germline V gene sequence: CDR1 MNHNS, CDR2 SASEGT. The CDR3 here is CASSPRGSGNQETQYF. CDR3 sequence (DNA): TGTGCCAGCAGTCCTCGGGGTAGCGGGAACCAAGAGACCCAGTACTTC.

This chain links TRBV5-6 with TRBJ2-3; 8 bases agree with TRBD2. The germline V gene encodes CDR1 SGHDT and CDR2 YYEEEE. After removal of 3 bases from V and 4 bases from J, the junction contained 7 bases not matched to a gene. This CDR3 region has 15 residues. As DNA, the CDR3 is TGTGCCAGCAGCTCGCCAGCGGGACTAGCAGATACGCAGTATTTT. Encoded protein: CASSSPAGLADTQYF.

This clonotype was seen at least ten times. The chain couples TRBV7-2 to TRBJ1-1, with D possibly TRBD1 on 5 matching bases. The CDR3 length is 14 residues. V was pared by 6 bases and J by 0 bases, with 11 bases between. Germline CDR1 SGHTA, CDR2 FQGNSA. CDR3 in amino acids: CASSHGTLNTEAFF. CDR3 DNA sequence: TGTGCCAGCAGTCACGGGACGTTGAACACTGAAGCTTTCTTT.

This clonotype has just a few counts. V and J are TRBV6-2 or TRBV6-3 and TRBJ1-1; no definite D call. In germline, CDR1 is MNHEY, CDR2 SVGEGT. This CDR3 has 17 residues. Trimming took off 8 bases at V and 3 bases at J, with 25 bases between the two ends. The CDR3 DNA reads TGTGCCAGCCGGTACGTCTTGGGAGGCACCTCATACACTGAAGCTTTCTTT. It is translated as CASRYVLGGTSYTEAFF.

The CDR3 reads CASSYSYKTMDYEQYF. CDR3 in DNA: TGTGCCAGCAGTTACTCGTATAAGACGATGGACTACGAGCAGTACTTC. V and J are TRBV6-6 and TRBJ2-7; D is unclear. The V gene lost 0 bases and the J gene lost 3 bases, with 15 bases spanning the gap. Germline V gene sequence: CDR1 MNHNY, CDR2 SVGAGI (reference sequence). This CDR3 region has 16 residues.

The CDR3 sequence: CASSLGSATSGEQYF. As DNA, the CDR3 is TGTGCCAGCAGCTTAGGGAGTGCAACATCGGGAGAGCAGTACTTC. The chain uses TRBV7-2 and TRBJ2-7; D is perhaps TRBD2 (5 bases). Germline CDR1 SGHTA, CDR2 FQGNSA. V lost 1 base and J 7 bases, leaving 17 bases between the germline ends. The CDR3 has 15 amino acids.

The chain joins TRBV27 to TRBJ2-2; D gene unclear. Trimming cost V 5 bases and J 0 bases, with 4 bases left between them. The CDR3 runs 13 residues. Per germline, CDR1 MNHEY and CDR2 SMNVEV (reference sequence). CDR3 coding DNA: TGTGCCAGCAGTACTGCGAACACCGGGGAGCTGTTTTTT. Translating it yields CASSTANTGELFF.

At least ten counts were recorded for this clonotype. The chain carries TRBV12-3 or TRBV12-4 and TRBJ1-1; 8 nucleotides agree with TRBD1. The CDR3 covers 13 residues. V shed 5 bases and J 7 bases; nucleotides not matched to a gene: 6. The CDR3 reads CASSASGTGEAFF. The CDR3, as DNA: TGTGCCAGCAGTGCATCCGGGACAGGTGAAGCTTTCTTT.

The chain couples TRBV7-2 to TRBJ2-1; a weak D match, TRBD1 (6 bases). Trimming took 2 bases from V and 5 from J, leaving 13 bases between them. Looked up from germline, CDR1 is SGHTA and CDR2 is FQGNSA. The CDR3 totals 15 residues. CDR3 loop: CASSLIQGRDNEQFF. The CDR3 nucleotides read TGTGCCAGCAGCTTAATCCAGGGGCGGGACAATGAGCAGTTCTTC.

This chain joins TRBV7-2 and TRBJ2-1, with D hard to call. With 5 bases removed from V and 2 bases from J, the gap between germline ends came to 13 bases. CDR1 and CDR2 (germline): SGHTA, FQGNSA. The CDR3 extends over 15 amino acids. This CDR3 reads CASSARLDPYNEQFF. CDR3 bases: TGTGCCAGCAGCGCCCGACTCGATCCCTACAATGAGCAGTTCTTC.

This chain's CDR3 is CASSLEAGDYNEQFF. CDR3 sequence (DNA): TGTGCCAGCAGCCTAGAAGCGGGTGACTACAATGAGCAGTTCTTC. The chain employs TRBV14 and TRBJ2-1; a possible D gene is TRBD2 (6 bases). The CDR3 consists of 15 residues. V was cut by 4 bases and J by 3 bases, with 13 bases left in between. Germline-derived CDR1 and CDR2 are SGHDN and FVKESK.

This clonotype has at least ten counts. V usage is TRBV7-2 and J usage is TRBJ1-1, with D tentatively TRBD1 (5 bases). Trimming shortened V by 1 base and J by 2 bases, and 11 bases separated the two germline ends. CDR1 is SGHTA, CDR2 FQGNSA, per germline. The CDR3 contains 15 residues. CDR3 nucleotide sequence: TGTGCCAGCAGCTTAGGACAGAACCTAAACACTGAAGCTTTCTTT. It translates to CASSLGQNLNTEAFF.

Many counts were recorded for this clonotype. V usage is TRBV10-3 and J usage is TRBJ2-7; the match to TRBD2 covers 11 bases. The CDR3 consists of 18 residues. CDR1 and CDR2 from the germline V gene are ENHRY and SYGVKD. V shed 4 bases, J shed 2 bases, and the junction held 13 bases outside the gene matches. CDR3 sequence (DNA): TGTGCCATCAGTGTAGGTACTAGCGGGAGTGGGGAGACCTACGAGCAGTACTTC. Protein product: CAISVGTSGSGETYEQYF.

The rearrangement links TRBV29-1 to TRBJ1-1; the match to TRBD1 covers 8 bases. Germline lookup yields CDR1 SQVTM and CDR2 ANQGSEA. The CDR3 sequence is 13 residues long. Trimming at V came to 6 bases and at J to 3 bases, leaving 6 bases not matched to a gene. CDR3 in amino acids: CSVYGQGHTEAFF. The CDR3 DNA reads as TGCAGCGTGTACGGACAGGGCCACACTGAAGCTTTCTTT.

This clonotype has a count of ten or more. The chain employs TRBV7-9 and TRBJ2-1; 11 bases fit TRBD2. The CDR3 length is 16 residues. CDR1 is SEHNR, CDR2 FQNEAQ, per germline (reference sequence). The ends lost 5 bases at V and 6 bases at J; junction bases unmatched: 9. CDR3 coding DNA: TGTGCCAGCAGCGCCAGATCTCTAGCGGGAGGCAATGAGCAGTTCTTC. It codes for CASSARSLAGGNEQFF.

This clonotype was seen many times. The chain is built from TRBV18 and TRBJ1-1; 7 bases are shared with TRBD1. With 2 bases clipped from V and 7 bases from J, the junction kept 10 bases outside the gene matches. In germline, CDR1 is KGHSH, CDR2 LQKENI. The CDR3 consists of 15 residues. This chain's CDR3 is CASSPMRGRGGEAFF. CDR3 nucleotides: TGTGCCAGCTCACCAATGAGGGGGCGCGGGGGTGAAGCTTTCTTT. The full variable domain, in which reference TRBV18 and TRBJ1-1 provide the parts outside the CDR3, is NAGVMQNPRHLVRRRGQEARLRCSPMKGHSHVYWYRQLPEEGLKFMVYLQKENIIDESGMPKERFSAEFPKEGPSILRIQQVVRGDSAAYFCASSPMRGRGGEAFFGQGTRLTVV.

The V call is TRBV10-3, the J call TRBJ2-7; D call uncertain. Looked up from germline, CDR1 is ENHRY and CDR2 is SYGVKD. V was trimmed by 3 bases and J by 0 bases, leaving 3 bases between them. The length of the CDR3 is 12 residues. CDR3 loop: CAISDSSYEQYF. The CDR3 coding sequence is TGTGCCATCAGTGATTCCTCCTACGAGCAGTACTTC.

The J gene is TRBJ1-6, the V gene TRBV7-9; D is uncertain. V was clipped by 8 bases and J by 6 bases, with 8 bases between them. Germline CDR1 reads SEHNR; CDR2 reads FQNEAQ (reference sequence). This CDR3 is built from 12 residues. The CDR3 coding sequence is TGTGCCAGCGAGGATGGTAATTCACCCCTCCACTTT. This translates into CASEDGNSPLHF.

This clonotype occurred many times. The chain combines TRBV7-2 with TRBJ2-7; no clear D gene. This CDR3 has 11 residues. CDR1 SGHTA and CDR2 FQGNSA come from the germline V gene. Trimming removed 5 bases from V and 4 bases from J, with 6 bases in between. The CDR3 region has the DNA TGTGCCAGCAGCACCCTTTACGAGCAGTACTTC. It yields the protein CASSTLYEQYF.

V usage is TRBV20-1 and J usage is TRBJ2-4; D not resolved. The CDR3 consists of 15 residues. Trimming stripped 0 bases from V and 0 bases from J, with 9 bases between. Germline V lookup: CDR1 DFQATT, CDR2 SNEGSKA (reference sequence). CDR3 nucleotide sequence: TGCAGTGCTAGAGACCAGGATATAGCCAAAAACATTCAGTACTTC. This sequence encodes CSARDQDIAKNIQYF.

This clonotype was observed at least ten times. The J gene is TRBJ1-2, the V gene TRBV7-2, with D unclear. This CDR3 contains 15 residues. Germline V CDR1 and CDR2: SGHTA, FQGNSA. Deletions cut 3 bases from V and 8 bases from J, with 19 bases between. The CDR3 DNA reads as TGTGCCAGCAGCTTTAACGGGTTCTCGGATCCGGGCTACACCTTC. It encodes CASSFNGFSDPGYTF.

The table lists this clonotype with many counts. V gene TRBV7-6 combines with J gene TRBJ1-5, with D perhaps TRBD1 (5 bases). V was pared by 0 bases and J by 5 bases, with 14 bases between. Germline V gene sequence: CDR1 SGHVS, CDR2 FNYEAQ. The CDR3 contains 16 residues. The chain's CDR3 is CASSLATGTEDQPQHF. In DNA, the CDR3 is TGTGCCAGCAGCTTAGCTACCGGGACGGAAGATCAGCCCCAGCATTTT.

In this sample, this clonotype turned up a few times. The chain is built from TRBV2 and TRBJ2-3; 8 positions match TRBD2. V shed 7 bases and J 6 bases; nucleotides not matched to a gene: 9. The CDR3 covers 14 residues. Per the germline V gene, CDR1 is SNHLY and CDR2 is FYNNEI. The CDR3 nucleotides read TGTGCCAGCATGCCAGCGGGAGCCGGGGATACGCAGTATTTT. Its protein is CASMPAGAGDTQYF. The variable domain in full, completed from reference TRBV2 and TRBJ2-3, reads EPEVTQTPSHQVTQMGQEVILRCVPISNHLYFYWYRQILGQKVEFLVSFYNNEISEKSEIFDDQFSVERPDGSNFTLKIRSTKLEDSAMYFCASMPAGAGDTQYFGPGTRLTVL.

This clonotype has only a few counts. V gene TRBV4-3 combines with J gene TRBJ2-1; D is perhaps TRBD2 (6 bases). The CDR3 length is 16 residues. Germline V gene lookup returns CDR1 LGHNA and CDR2 YSLEER. V was trimmed by 3 bases and J by 1 base, leaving 13 bases between them. CDR3 DNA sequence: TGCGCCAGCAGCCAGGGACTTAGCAATTCCTACAATGAGCAGTTCTTC. This sequence encodes CASSQGLSNSYNEQFF.

J is TRBJ2-1 and V is TRBV6-2 or TRBV6-3; TRBD2 matches 12 bases. The CDR3 sequence is 20 residues long. Per germline, CDR1 MNHEY and CDR2 SVGEGT. J was trimmed by 0 bases and V by 7 bases; bases with no gene match: 16. The CDR3 reads CASILPKGLAGPYSYNEQFF. Here the CDR3 DNA reads TGTGCCAGCATTTTACCTAAAGGACTAGCGGGGCCTTACTCCTACAATGAGCAGTTCTTC.

This clonotype has a count of ten or more. The chain is built from TRBV6-1 and TRBJ1-3; 10 positions agree with TRBD1. This CDR3 has 16 residues. J was trimmed by 1 base and V by 6 bases; bases with no gene match: 6. CDR1 is MNHNS and CDR2 is SASEGT in the germline V gene. The CDR3 reads CASSWGQGSSGNTIYF. In nucleotides, the CDR3 is TGTGCCAGCAGCTGGGGACAGGGGTCATCTGGAAACACCATATATTTT.

This clonotype was seen more than once but under ten times. The CDR3 loop is CASSWTSGGQETQYF. The CDR3 bases are TGTGCCAGCAGCTGGACTAGCGGGGGACAAGAGACCCAGTACTTC. This chain uses TRBV6-1 with TRBJ2-5, with 13 positions matching TRBD2. This CDR3 comprises 15 residues. The germline V gene encodes CDR1 MNHNS and CDR2 SASEGT. Germline trimming cut 6 bases from V and 2 bases from J; bases unmatched to any gene: 3.